Below are 29 T cell receptor beta chains sequenced from a single sample in a study of blood T cell repertoires in COVID-19. Sequenced by immunoSEQ multiplex PCR; TCRdb stores in-frame clones only, minus some. The sample lists about 140,000 clones, roughly 85% occurring once. Sequencing was done on a sample of peripheral blood. These receptors came from a man in his sixties with acute or convalescent COVID-19.

The chain recombines TRBV27 with TRBJ2-7, with TRBD1 identical over 7 bases. CDR1 and CDR2 (germline): MNHEY, SMNVEV (reference sequence). The length of the CDR3 is 15 residues. V shed 6 bases, J shed 6 bases, and the junction held 14 bases outside the gene matches. Here the CDR3 DNA reads TGTGCCAGCAGCCCTGGGACAGCTCAAGATGGCGAGCAGTACTTC. As protein: CASSPGTAQDGEQYF.

V usage is TRBV25-1 and J usage is TRBJ2-7, with no clear D. The CDR3 is 14 amino acids. The V end was cut by 4 bases, the J end by 1 base, with 11 bases between. Germline lookup yields CDR1 MGHDK and CDR2 SYGVNS. CDR3 coding DNA: TGTGCCAGCAGTGGCCTGGCGGATTCCTACGAGCAGTACTTC. Translated, it gives CASSGLADSYEQYF.

The V and J genes are TRBV4-3 and TRBJ1-5; D perhaps matches TRBD1 (6 bases). The CDR3 covers 14 residues. Trimming removed 3 bases at V and 0 bases at J, with 6 bases between. The germline CDR1 and CDR2 sequences are LGHNA and YSLEER. The CDR3 sequence is CASSQDSSNQPQHF. In DNA, the CDR3 is TGCGCCAGCAGCCAGGACAGTAGCAATCAGCCCCAGCATTTT.

This CDR3 is CASSFPAGSTDTQYF. In DNA form, the CDR3 reads TGTGCCAGCAGCTTTCCAGCCGGGAGCACAGATACGCAGTATTTT. The chain combines TRBV7-8 with TRBJ2-3; D not resolved. The CDR3 runs to 15 residues. Germline V gives CDR1 SGHVS, CDR2 FQNEAQ. Trimming removed 3 bases from V and 0 bases from J, with 10 bases in between.

The gene calls are TRBV5-4 and TRBJ1-5; 8 bases line up with TRBD1. CDR3 length: 14 amino acids. V gave up 5 bases and J gave up 5 bases; unmatched junction bases: 6. Germline CDR1 is SGHNT and CDR2 is YYREEE (reference sequence). CDR3: CASRDLQGDQPQHF. For the CDR3, the DNA is TGTGCCAGCAGGGATCTACAGGGGGATCAGCCCCAGCATTTT.

The genes are TRBV4-1 and TRBJ1-2; D unresolved. Trimming pared 1 base from V and 0 bases from J, leaving 9 bases between. Per germline, CDR1 MGHRA and CDR2 YSYEKL. The CDR3 runs 15 residues. The DNA of the CDR3 is TGCGCCAGCAGCCAAGTGGCGGGCACTAACTATGGCTACACCTTC. Translating it yields CASSQVAGTNYGYTF.

This chain connects TRBV9 to TRBJ2-2; 12 bases match TRBD2. The germline gives CDR1 SGDLS, CDR2 YYNGEE. There are 15 residues in the CDR3. V trimming: 3 bases; J trimming: 5 bases; junction bases outside the gene matches: 2. CDR3 region: CASSEGTSGTGELFF. The DNA of the CDR3 is TGTGCCAGCAGCGAGGGGACTAGCGGGACCGGGGAGCTGTTTTTT. The whole variable domain, remainder taken from reference TRBV9 and TRBJ2-2, is DSGVTQTPKHLITATGQRVTLRCSPRSGDLSVYWYQQSLDQGLQFLIQYYNGEERAKGNILERFSAQQFPDLHSELNLSSLELGDSALYFCASSEGTSGTGELFFGEGSRLTVL.

V is TRBV6-2 or TRBV6-3 and J is TRBJ1-5; D call uncertain. The CDR3 consists of 16 residues. Germline CDR1 and CDR2: MNHEY and SVGEGT. The ends were cut back, 4 bases at V and 0 bases at J, with 13 bases in the middle. CDR3 sequence: CASSFPARGSNQPQHF. In nucleotides, the CDR3 is TGTGCCAGCAGTTTCCCCGCCCGAGGTAGCAATCAGCCCCAGCATTTT.

J is TRBJ2-1 and V is TRBV4-3; 10 bases are a match to TRBD2. The CDR3 has 15 amino acids. From germline, CDR1 is LGHNA and CDR2 YSLEER. The ends lost 4 bases at V and 6 bases at J; junction bases unmatched: 6. The CDR3 bases are TGCGCCAGCAGCCGAGAAATAGCGGGAGGCAATGAGCAGTTCTTC. Protein sequence: CASSREIAGGNEQFF.

The chain has TRBV7-3 and TRBJ2-2; D perhaps matches TRBD2 (7 bases). The CDR3 consists of 15 residues. Germline V CDR1 and CDR2: SGHTA, FQGTGA. V was trimmed by 4 bases and J by 5 bases, leaving 14 bases between them. CDR3 amino acids: CASSSSRGGTGELFF. CDR3 sequence (DNA): TGTGCCAGCAGCTCCTCAAGGGGGGGGACCGGGGAGCTGTTTTTT.

The rearrangement uses TRBV4-3 and TRBJ1-3, with D possibly matching TRBD1 (6 bases). The V gene's germline CDR1 is LGHNA and CDR2 YSLEER. V gave up 2 bases and J gave up 0 bases, with 8 bases separating them. The length of the CDR3 is 15 residues. Here the CDR3 reads CASSQRGSSGNTIYF. In DNA form, the CDR3 reads TGCGCCAGCAGCCAAAGGGGGTCCTCTGGAAACACCATATATTTT.

The chain has TRBV6-5 and TRBJ1-2; 10 bases are a match to TRBD1. Germline assignment: CDR1 MNHEY and CDR2 SVGAGI. V was pared by 10 bases and J by 7 bases, with 9 bases of the junction left unmatched. This CDR3 has 13 amino acids. Written as DNA, the CDR3 is TGTGCCATCCCGGGACAGGGGTTTTCTGGCTACACCTTC. Its protein product is CAIPGQGFSGYTF.

The CDR3: CASKPGQGRGTQYF. The CDR3 DNA follows: TGTGCCAGCAAACCGGGACAGGGGAGGGGTACGCAGTATTTT. This chain joins TRBV27 and TRBJ2-3; 10 bases align to TRBD1. Germline values: CDR1 MNHEY, CDR2 SMNVEV (reference sequence). The CDR3 extends over 14 amino acids. Unmatched junction bases numbered 9, after V lost 7 bases and J lost 8 bases.

V usage is TRBV6-2 or TRBV6-3 and J usage is TRBJ1-5, with D maybe TRBD1 (5 bases). This CDR3 is 15 amino acids long. The germline CDR1 and CDR2 sequences are MNHEY and SVGEGT. Trimming shortened V by 2 bases and J by 2 bases, and 10 bases separated the two germline ends. DNA for the CDR3: TGTGCCAGCAGTTACCGGGGGACGGGCAATCAGCCCCAGCATTTT. The encoded protein is CASSYRGTGNQPQHF.

The chain links TRBV7-9 to TRBJ2-5; 9 bases are shared with TRBD1. V shed 4 bases and J 6 bases; nucleotides not matched to a gene: 6. The CDR3 extends over 14 amino acids. The germline gives CDR1 SEHNR, CDR2 FQNEAQ (reference sequence). Here the CDR3 reads CASSSTGGTQTQYF. CDR3 bases: TGTGCCAGCAGCTCGACAGGGGGAACACAGACCCAGTACTTC. The entire variable domain, with the rest obtained from reference TRBV7-9 and TRBJ2-5, is as follows: DTGVSQNPRHKITKRGQNVTFRCDPISEHNRLYWYRQTLGQGPEFLTYFQNEAQLEKSRLLSDRFSAERPKGSFSTLEIQRTEQGDSAMYLCASSSTGGTQTQYFGPGTRLLVL.

The rearrangement joins TRBV18 to TRBJ2-4, with 7 bases that match TRBD2. Germline trimming cut 3 bases from V and 7 bases from J; bases unmatched to any gene: 6. Germline CDR1 is KGHSH and CDR2 is LQKENI. There are 14 residues in the CDR3. The DNA for the CDR3 is TGTGCCAGCTCACCTAGGGCGGGAGAGAACATTCAGTACTTC. Amino acid sequence: CASSPRAGENIQYF.

V usage is TRBV20-1 and J usage is TRBJ1-2; D remains ambiguous. Trimming left V 2 bases short and J 6 bases short, with 7 bases between. Germline loops: CDR1 DFQATT, CDR2 SNEGSKA (reference sequence). The CDR3 consists of 11 residues. CDR3 residues: CSARIQDGYTF. Written as DNA, the CDR3 is TGCAGTGCTAGAATACAAGATGGCTACACCTTC.

V usage is TRBV12-3 or TRBV12-4 and J usage is TRBJ1-5; perhaps TRBD1 as D (5 bases). Trimming cost V 6 bases and J 5 bases, with 11 bases left between them. The CDR3 has 13 amino acids. CDR3 sequence (DNA): TGTGCCAGCAGAGTTGACAGTTATCAGCCCCAGCATTTT. This sequence encodes CASRVDSYQPQHF.

In this sample, this clone turned up a few times. V is TRBV3-1 (or the pseudogene TRBV3-2) and J is TRBJ1-2; D perhaps matches TRBD1 (5 bases). Between the trimmed V and J ends, which lost 3 bases and 3 bases, there was a span of 14 bases. Per the germline V gene, CDR1 is LGHDT and CDR2 is YNNKEL (reference sequence). This CDR3 is 15 amino acids long. Here the CDR3 DNA reads TGTGCCAGCAGCCATGCGGGACCCCAAGACTATGGCTACACCTTC. This encodes CASSHAGPQDYGYTF.

The chain combines TRBV28 with TRBJ1-2; 8 nucleotides align to TRBD1. The CDR3 has 17 amino acids. Germline loops: CDR1 MDHEN, CDR2 SYDVKM. After removal of 4 bases from V and 5 bases from J, the junction contained 15 bases not matched to a gene. Written as DNA, the CDR3 is TGTGCCAGCAGTTCCTCCGGGGTTCGGACAGGGCTATATGGCTACACCTTC. The encoded protein is CASSSSGVRTGLYGYTF.

This chain uses TRBV29-1 with TRBJ1-1, with TRBD1 identical over 7 bases. Germline V CDR1 and CDR2: SQVTM, ANQGSEA. After removal of 0 bases from V and 4 bases from J, the junction contained 5 bases not matched to a gene. The CDR3 sequence is 14 residues long. The CDR3 nucleotides read TGCAGCGTTGAAGAGACACAGGGGCTCACTGAAGCTTTCTTT. This translates into CSVEETQGLTEAFF.

The rearrangement links TRBV27 to TRBJ1-2, with 8 bases lining up with TRBD1. Germline values: CDR1 MNHEY, CDR2 SMNVEV (reference sequence). J gave up 3 bases and V 6 bases, and 6 bases lay outside the gene matches. The CDR3 sequence is 14 residues long. In DNA form, the CDR3 reads TGTGCCAGCAGGGGCAGGGGGCGCCACTATGGCTACACCTTC. Its translation: CASRGRGRHYGYTF.

The chain links TRBV30 to TRBJ1-3; D might be TRBD1 (6 bases). CDR1 and CDR2 (germline): GTSNPN, SVGIG (reference sequence). The CDR3 spans 13 residues. Trimming removed 0 bases at V and 4 bases at J, with 7 bases between. This chain's CDR3 is CAWSVGGGNTIYF. The CDR3 DNA is TGTGCCTGGAGTGTAGGGGGAGGAAACACCATATATTTT.

This rearrangement joins TRBV6-4 to TRBJ1-1; TRBD1 is a possible D gene (5 bases). Germline V gene data show CDR1 as MRHNA and CDR2 as SNTAGT. The CDR3 consists of 9 residues. CDR3 loop: CAGGTEAFF. The CDR3 coding sequence is TGTGCGGGGGGGACTGAAGCTTTCTTT.

The chain couples TRBV30 to TRBJ2-3; no clear D gene. This CDR3 is 16 amino acids long. Germline lookup yields CDR1 GTSNPN and CDR2 SVGIG (reference sequence). The V and J ends lost 0 bases and 2 bases respectively, with 15 bases between them. The CDR3 sequence: CAWSVSAGGTTDTQYF. CDR3 in DNA: TGTGCCTGGAGTGTAAGTGCTGGCGGAACCACAGATACGCAGTATTTT.

This clone was recorded a few times. The chain joins TRBV29-1 to TRBJ1-2; tentatively, D is TRBD1 (6 bases). Germline CDR1 and CDR2: SQVTM and ANQGSEA. V was trimmed by 6 bases and J by 0 bases, leaving 17 bases between them. This CDR3 has 15 residues. Here the CDR3 DNA reads TGCAGCGTAACTCGCGGGCAGGGGTCTAACTATGGCTACACCTTC. As protein: CSVTRGQGSNYGYTF.

The chain couples TRBV2 to TRBJ1-6; 8 bases line up with TRBD1. The CDR3 contains 13 residues. Per the germline V gene, CDR1 is SNHLY and CDR2 is FYNNEI. V lost 7 bases to trimming and J lost 14 bases; unmatched junction nucleotides: 10. CDR3 nucleotide sequence: TGTGCCAGCATTGGGCAGGGGGCGAGGTCCCTCCACTTT. Its protein is CASIGQGARSLHF.

The V gene is TRBV5-1, the J gene TRBJ2-5, with a weak D call TRBD1 (8 bases). Deletions cut 0 bases from V and 5 bases from J, with 20 bases between. CDR3 size: 17 residues. Germline-derived CDR1 and CDR2 are SGHRS and YFSETQ. The CDR3 DNA sequence: TGCGCCAGCAGCTTGGCTGCAGGGGGCGGGAGTGTTGAGACCCAGTACTTC. Translation: CASSLAAGGGSVETQYF.

The CDR3 loop reads CASSPRASGMRNEQFF. The CDR3 DNA reads TGTGCCAGCAGTCCGAGGGCTAGCGGGATGCGGAATGAGCAGTTCTTC. The J gene is TRBJ2-1, the V gene TRBV27; 9 nucleotides match TRBD2. The CDR3 has 16 residues. Per germline, CDR1 MNHEY and CDR2 SMNVEV (reference sequence). J lost 7 bases, V lost 5 bases, and 12 bases had no gene match.